The 29 T cell receptor beta chains below all came from one sample that was sequenced in a study of T cell responses to AZD1222 COVID-19 vaccine. Sequenced by immunoSEQ multiplex PCR; TCRdb stores in-frame clones only, minus some. The sample consists of 150,000 to 180,000 clones, 86% of them appearing once. Sample: peripheral blood, taken on day 0 of MenACWY control vaccination. These TCRs come from an adult in good health.

The V call is TRBV5-1, the J call TRBJ1-4; TRBD1 matches 10 bases. The CDR3 covers 14 residues. Germline V CDR1 and CDR2: SGHRS, YFSETQ. V was clipped by 3 bases and J by 6 bases; unmatched bases: 2. The CDR3 DNA reads TGCGCCAGCAGCTCGACAGGGGGCGATGAAAAACTGTTTTTT. Translating it yields CASSSTGGDEKLFF.

This clone was picked up a small number of times. The V gene is TRBV6-1, the J gene TRBJ1-5, with D unresolved. V was trimmed by 1 base and J by 7 bases, leaving 8 bases between them. The CDR3 has 13 amino acids. Germline CDR1 MNHNS, CDR2 SASEGT. This CDR3 reads CASSEEGFQPQHF. The CDR3 bases are TGTGCCAGCAGTGAAGAAGGGTTCCAGCCCCAGCATTTT.

The rearrangement links TRBV19 to TRBJ1-6; D not certain. CDR3 length: 15 amino acids. Trimming pared 5 bases from V and 8 bases from J, leaving 16 bases between. Germline V CDR1 and CDR2: LNHDA, SQIVND (reference sequence). CDR3 sequence (DNA): TGTGCCAGTAGTTCAACCCCGGCCCCCTATTCACCCCTCCACTTT. Translation: CASSSTPAPYSPLHF.

The chain carries TRBV3-1 (or the pseudogene TRBV3-2) and TRBJ2-1; 11 bases match TRBD2. The ends lost 4 bases at V and 9 bases at J; junction bases unmatched: 8. The CDR3 has 15 amino acids. Germline CDR1 is LGHDT and CDR2 is YNNKEL (reference sequence). The CDR3 region has the DNA TGTGCCAGCAGCCTAATTAGCGGGGGGGCGGTTGAGCAGTTCTTC. Translation: CASSLISGGAVEQFF.

This chain uses TRBV5-6 with TRBJ1-1; no definite D call. In germline, CDR1 is SGHDT, CDR2 YYEEEE. The CDR3 loop spans 14 amino acids. V lost 2 bases, J lost 3 bases, and 11 bases lay in between. The CDR3 loop is CASSFGERDTEAFF. The CDR3 coding sequence is TGTGCCAGCAGCTTTGGGGAGAGGGACACTGAAGCTTTCTTT.

The chain couples TRBV6-5 to TRBJ1-2; D remains ambiguous. The CDR3 runs to 15 residues. V lost 0 bases to trimming and J lost 4 bases, with 12 bases between them. CDR1 and CDR2 from the germline V gene are MNHEY and SVGAGI. CDR3 DNA: TGTGCCAGCAGTTACTCGGAGAATTTACCCTATGGCTACACCTTC. Its translation: CASSYSENLPYGYTF.

The chain combines TRBV7-2 with TRBJ1-4; D gene ambiguous. V lost 2 bases and J 8 bases, leaving 9 bases between the germline ends. Germline V gives CDR1 SGHTA, CDR2 FQGNSA. The CDR3 is 13 residues long. The CDR3 DNA reads as TGTGCCAGCAGCTTAAGTTCGAAGGAAAAACTGTTTTTT. Its protein is CASSLSSKEKLFF.

This sequence joins TRBV5-6 and TRBJ1-1; D unresolved. This CDR3 has 14 residues. Germline CDR1 and CDR2: SGHDT and YYEEEE. V shed 4 bases and J shed 0 bases, with 10 bases lying between them. CDR3 loop: CASSLRPVNTEAFF. In nucleotides, the CDR3 is TGTGCCAGCAGCCTCCGGCCTGTGAACACTGAAGCTTTCTTT.

This clone was detected only once. V and J are TRBV11-2 and TRBJ2-7; TRBD1 might be the D (6 bases). Trimming took off 5 bases at V and 7 bases at J, with 15 bases between the two ends. CDR3 length equals 13 residues. In germline, CDR1 is SGHAT, CDR2 FQNNGV. In DNA, the CDR3 is TGTGCCAGCAGCCCTGGGACAACTGGAGAGCAGTACTTC. Translating gives CASSPGTTGEQYF.

The genes are TRBV5-1 and TRBJ2-1, with 7 nucleotides matching TRBD1. Trimming cost V 0 bases and J 9 bases; bases outside gene matches: 9. Per germline, CDR1 SGHRS and CDR2 YFSETQ. The CDR3 covers 15 residues. The CDR3 region has the DNA TGCGCCAGCAGCTTGGTTCCAGAAGGGGGCGCTGAGCAGTTCTTC. Protein: CASSLVPEGGAEQFF.

The chain recombines TRBV7-9 with TRBJ2-3, with 7 bases that match TRBD2. V trimming: 5 bases; J trimming: 3 bases; junction bases outside the gene matches: 8. Germline CDR1 is SEHNR and CDR2 is FQNEAQ (reference sequence). This CDR3 contains 15 residues. For the CDR3, the DNA is TGTGCCAGCAGCCCGAGCGGGGCGGGTACAGATACGCAGTATTTT. Translation gives CASSPSGAGTDTQYF.

The V gene is TRBV7-9, the J gene TRBJ1-1; 11 bases agree with TRBD1. Losses at the gene ends were 5 bases for V and 8 bases for J; bases not matched to a gene: 4. The CDR3 spans 13 residues. Germline CDR1 reads SEHNR; CDR2 reads FQNEAQ (reference sequence). The CDR3 DNA reads TGTGCCAGCAGCCTTGGGACAGGGGGGGAAGCTTTCTTT. The encoded protein is CASSLGTGGEAFF. The full variable domain, with the rest looked up from reference TRBV7-9 and TRBJ1-1, is DTGVSQNPRHKITKRGQNVTFRCDPISEHNRLYWYRQTLGQGPEFLTYFQNEAQLEKSRLLSDRFSAERPKGSFSTLEIQRTEQGDSAMYLCASSLGTGGEAFFGQGTRLTVV.

This clone was seen more than once but under ten times. V usage is TRBV4-3 and J usage is TRBJ2-7, with D perhaps given as TRBD1 or TRBD2 (5 bases each). The CDR3 loop spans 16 amino acids. Germline V CDR1 and CDR2: LGHNA, YSLEER. V was shortened by 1 base and J by 2 bases, with 15 bases between the two germline ends. As DNA, the CDR3 is TGCGCCAGCAGCCAAGGGTCCGGGACGGATCCCTACGAGCAGTACTTC. Its translation: CASSQGSGTDPYEQYF.

This CDR3 is CASSSTPRGGRDTEAFF. The DNA of the CDR3 is TGTGCCAGCAGCTCCACCCCCAGAGGCGGGAGGGATACTGAAGCTTTCTTT. The chain is built from TRBV5-4 and TRBJ1-1; D not certain. Germline-derived CDR1 and CDR2 are SGHNT and YYREEE (reference sequence). This CDR3 is built from 17 residues. V was shortened by 3 bases and J by 5 bases, with 23 bases between the two germline ends.

In its sample, this clone was seen once. Its ends do not fully match the called genes, so a read error is possible. The sample carries other DNA sequences with the same CDR3. This sequence joins TRBV5-4 and TRBJ1-3; TRBD1 matches 10 bases. This CDR3 is built from 17 residues. CDR1 is SGHNT, CDR2 YYREEE, per germline (reference sequence). The CDR3 loop reads CASSRGTGATSGNTIYF. CDR3 bases: TGTGCTAGCAGCCGAGGGACAGGGGCCACCTCTGGAAACACCATATATTTT.

Here the CDR3 DNA reads TGTGCCAGCAGCCGGGACAGGGGCCATGAAAAACTGTTTTTT. Amino acids: CASSRDRGHEKLFF. The chain has TRBV7-9 and TRBJ1-4; 10 bases are a match to TRBD1. Germline loops: CDR1 SEHNR, CDR2 FQNEAQ (reference sequence). V shed 5 bases, J shed 6 bases, and the junction held 3 bases outside the gene matches. The CDR3 has 14 residues.

The V and J genes are TRBV28 and TRBJ2-1; the match to TRBD1 covers 8 bases. This CDR3 is 14 amino acids long. Per the germline V gene, CDR1 is MDHEN and CDR2 is SYDVKM. V lost 5 bases and J lost 4; bases outside the gene matches: 4. CDR3 loop: CASSAGQGYNEQFF. DNA for the CDR3: TGTGCCAGCAGTGCCGGACAGGGTTACAATGAGCAGTTCTTC.

The chain employs TRBV7-2 and TRBJ2-7; maybe TRBD2 (6 bases). Per germline, CDR1 SGHTA and CDR2 FQGNSA. V was trimmed by 4 bases and J by 2 bases, leaving 12 bases between them. The CDR3 spans 14 residues. CDR3 nucleotide sequence: TGTGCCAGCAGCTCGTTGGCGGGACCCTACGAGCAGTACTTC. Protein sequence: CASSSLAGPYEQYF.

The chain joins TRBV28 to TRBJ1-2, with 10 bases aligning to TRBD1. CDR3 length: 16 residues. CDR1 and CDR2 (germline): MDHEN, SYDVKM. With V trimmed by 5 bases and J by 8 bases, 14 bases remained unmatched. The CDR3 DNA reads TGTGCCAGCAGTACCCAACTTAGGGACAGGGGTCGAGGCTACACCTTC. This encodes CASSTQLRDRGRGYTF.

The V gene is TRBV11-2, the J gene TRBJ1-3; D gene unclear. Germline V lookup: CDR1 SGHAT, CDR2 FQNNGV. Trimming removed 1 base at V and 2 bases at J, with 18 bases between. The CDR3 runs to 18 residues. CDR3 amino acids: CASSLVVSAPLPGNTIYF. As DNA, the CDR3 is TGTGCCAGCAGCTTAGTGGTCAGCGCTCCACTTCCTGGAAACACCATATATTTT. Using reference TRBV11-2 and TRBJ1-3 for the parts outside the CDR3, the full variable domain is EAGVAQSPRYKIIEKRQSVAFWCNPISGHATLYWYQQILGQGPKLLIQFQNNGVVDDSQLPKDRFSAERLKGVDSTLKIQPAKLEDSAVYLCASSLVVSAPLPGNTIYFGEGSWLTVV.

This rearrangement joins TRBV11-3 to TRBJ2-2; 9 nucleotides agree with TRBD1. CDR3 length equals 15 residues. Germline V gene lookup returns CDR1 SGHNT and CDR2 YENEEA. Germline trimming cut 5 bases from V and 4 bases from J; bases unmatched to any gene: 5. The CDR3 bases are TGTGCCAGCAGCCCCCGGACAGGGGCCACCGGGGAGCTGTTTTTT. Protein: CASSPRTGATGELFF.

The chain uses TRBV29-1 and TRBJ2-6, with TRBD1 as a possible D gene (5 bases). The CDR3 loop spans 13 amino acids. Germline assignment: CDR1 SQVTM and CDR2 ANQGSEA. V was clipped by 5 bases and J by 8 bases, with 13 bases between them. The DNA of the CDR3 is TGCAGCGTTCGACAGACTCAATCCAACGTCCTGACTTTC. Amino acid sequence: CSVRQTQSNVLTF.

The chain employs TRBV11-2 and TRBJ1-1, with D hard to call. The CDR3 length is 14 residues. V was trimmed by 0 bases and J by 0 bases, leaving 5 bases between them. Germline V gene data show CDR1 as SGHAT and CDR2 as FQNNGV. The DNA of the CDR3 is TGTGCCAGCAGCTTAGAGTGGTTGAACACTGAAGCTTTCTTT. Its translation: CASSLEWLNTEAFF.

For the CDR3, the DNA is TGTGCCAGCTCGACCGGCGGGGGCTTGGGAATTTATCAGCCCCAGCATTTT. Encoded protein: CASSTGGGLGIYQPQHF. The J gene is TRBJ1-5, the V gene TRBV7-8; D perhaps matches TRBD1 (6 bases). This CDR3 is 17 amino acids long. Trimming removed 8 bases at V and 5 bases at J, with 25 bases between. Germline CDR1 SGHVS, CDR2 FQNEAQ.

The genes are TRBV6-5 and TRBJ1-5; D remains unclear. Trimming removed 2 bases from V and 4 bases from J, with 6 bases in between. This CDR3 region has 13 residues. In germline, CDR1 is MNHEY, CDR2 SVGAGI. The CDR3 spells CASSYDGNQPQHF. The DNA of the CDR3 is TGTGCCAGCAGTTACGACGGAAATCAGCCCCAGCATTTT.

V and J are TRBV6-2 or TRBV6-3 and TRBJ1-5; D remains unclear. With 6 bases removed from V and 0 bases from J, the gap between germline ends came to 15 bases. Germline assignment: CDR1 MNHEY and CDR2 SVGEGT. The CDR3 has 16 residues. DNA of the CDR3: TGTGCCAGCAGCTCTTTGAAGGGAAATAGCAATCAGCCCCAGCATTTT. It translates to CASSSLKGNSNQPQHF.

CDR3 in DNA: TGCGCCAGCAGCTCGGACGGGGGGCGCACAGATACGCAGTATTTT. Protein: CASSSDGGRTDTQYF. The chain combines TRBV5-1 with TRBJ2-3; possibly TRBD2 for D (7 bases). Trimming took off 3 bases at V and 1 base at J, with 12 bases between the two ends. This CDR3 has 15 amino acids. In germline, CDR1 is SGHRS, CDR2 YFSETQ.

This chain connects TRBV6-2 or TRBV6-3 to TRBJ1-1; tentative D call: TRBD1 (6 bases). The germline V gene encodes CDR1 MNHEY and CDR2 SVGEGT. This CDR3 has 16 residues. V lost 0 bases to trimming and J lost 2 bases, with 13 bases between them. The CDR3 sequence: CASSYSQGMSNTEAFF. The DNA for the CDR3 is TGTGCCAGCAGTTACTCACAGGGAATGTCAAACACTGAAGCTTTCTTT.

The chain carries TRBV7-6 and TRBJ2-6, with D unclear. CDR3 size: 13 residues. CDR1 SGHVS and CDR2 FNYEAQ come from the germline V gene. The germline V and J ends were trimmed by 3 bases and 0 bases, with 0 bases remaining between them. The CDR3 DNA sequence: TGTGCCAGCAGCTTCTCTGGGGCCAACGTCCTGACTTTC. Its protein product is CASSFSGANVLTF.